Detailed here is one TCR beta chain. Its antigen is unknown. Nothing much larger sits one base from this clone, and base qualities are not available. Sequenced using an Illumina NovaSeq 6000. TCRalpha and TCRbeta cDNA libraries were constructed by 5'RACE with constant-segment primers, with sample barcodes and unique molecular identifiers being introduced. Trizol reagent was used to extract RNA from every sample. Amplification of the libraries took two PCR steps, and the second step added a second sample barcode plus Illumina TruSeq adapters. Sequencing of the libraries was done on an Illumina NovaSeq, producing 2 x 150 bp paired-end reads. As for the original processing: The reads were demultiplexed and collapsed into UMI-guided consensus sequences using migec v1.2.7. Using mixcr v2.1.11, the UMI consensuses were aligned to TRA and TRB V and J templates and assembled into clonotypes. Clonotypes were classified as expanded or contracted when called significant by both edgeR and NoisET, with noise models trained on biological replicates. For edgeR calls, the thresholds were a false discovery rate-adjusted p below 0.01 and a log2 fold-change of 1. PCA with hierarchical clustering of max-normalized trajectories of the 1000 most abundant clonotypes was used as exploratory dynamics analysis. Each responding clone was given a CD4 or CD8 phenotype based on the CD4+ and CD8+ repertoires, which had been sequenced separately. TCRdb redid the processing of the public reads, applying fastp at Q25 and MiXCR, and retained in-frame beta chains. Each CDR3 protein gets just one entry, which takes the most common genes and DNA from the rows behind it. The V and J calls and clone size come from TCRdb's table, not from the authors' own analysis. Within this sample are 400,000 or so distinct CDR3 sequences, with 20% of them counted one time only. The top ten clonotypes cover around 8.4% of the sample.

Reading the germline V gene (reference sequence) gives CDR1 DFQATT and CDR2 SNEGSKA. The CDR3 sequence holds 13 residues, the cysteine and phenylalanine included. Only CDR3 DNA remains: 39 bases, in frame from the first base. The V end gives up 1 base and the J end 5 bases, leaving 4 bases in the junction not matched to a gene. This sample was taken from a study of T-cell memory formation after mild COVID-19 (dated by TCRdb to the early 2020s). Notes on the research overall: TCR sequence clusters from the two donors were found to be largely donor specific. T-cell clones expanding and contracting after mild COVID-19 in a couple of donors were tracked by longitudinal TCRalpha and TCRbeta repertoire sequencing. The cohort comprised two young, previously healthy adult volunteers, one female and one male. General conclusions and limits of the study: The study included only a couple of mild cases, and larger cohorts that include severe cases with pre-infection samples were judged to be necessary. SARS-CoV-2 specificity was not confirmed for the second-wave clones peaking on day 37. Some responding clones were found in pre-infection memory, which suggests that pre-existing cross-reactive memory T cells took part in the SARS-CoV-2 response. Clones contracting from day 15 to 85 had balanced CD4/CD8 phenotypes, while a second wave expanding from day 15 to 37 was biased towards CD4+. Contracting CD4+ clones turned up mainly in the CM and EM memory subsets, whereas EMRA was where CD8+ clones were enriched.

Ficoll-Paque density gradient centrifugation was used to isolate PBMCs. Sample: PBMCs or a T cell subset sorted from them (not recorded which). The TCR originated in an adult woman who had mild COVID-19 (a few samples of this study predate the infection). The sample titles of this study are shuffled in the database, so cell type and time point are left out; the donor was told from shared clones. The rearrangement joined TRBV20-1 to TRBJ2-7; TRBD1 fits 8 bases in the junction. The nucleotide sequence reads as follows: TGCAGTGCTAGAGGCAGGGGGCTGAACGAGCAGTACTTC. This sequence encodes CSARGRGLNEQYF.